This is a list of T cell receptor beta chains from one sample in a study of blood T cell repertoires in COVID-19. Clones were read by immunoSEQ multiplex PCR, and TCRdb kept only the in-frame ones, dropping some. Of about 200,000 clones in the sample, about 90% were seen once. Sequencing was done on a sample of peripheral blood. All receptors come from a woman aged 70-85 years with acute or convalescent COVID-19. Both conserved end residues are part of each CDR3. Each record gives: D gene, clone size, CDR3 length, J gene, V gene, CDR3 DNA, CDR3 protein. The D gene is left open where the match is weak. Clone size appears in some rows only: once, few, many, or a class for an expanded clone.

. . 15 TRBJ1-1 TRBV4-2 TGTGCCAGCAGCCAAGATCAGGGGTCGAACACTGAAGCTTTCTTT CASSQDQGSNTEAFF
TRBD1 . 14 TRBJ1-2 TRBV6-2/TRBV6-3 TGTGCCAGCAGTCCCCCACCAGGGGGAAAGCGCTACACCTTC CASSPPPGGKRYTF
. . 15 TRBJ1-5 TRBV28 TGTGCCAGCAGCCCAGGGGTGTATAGCAATCAGCCCCAGCATTTT CASSPGVYSNQPQHF
. . 13 TRBJ1-2 TRBV7-3 TGTGCCAGCAGTCCAACCGGGGACTATGGCTACACCTTC CASSPTGDYGYTF
. . 13 TRBJ2-7 TRBV12-3/TRBV12-4 TGTGCCAGCAGACCCGGGAGATCCTACGAGCAGTACTTC CASRPGRSYEQYF
TRBD1 once 17 TRBJ1-5 TRBV9 TGTGCCAGCAGCGTAGGTCCGGGACAGGGCCCCAATCAGCCCCAGCATTTT CASSVGPGQGPNQPQHF
TRBD2 once 12 TRBJ2-1 TRBV3-1/TRBV3-2 TGTGCCAGCAGCCCCTCAGCGGGAGTACTGTTCTTC CASSPSAGVLFF
TRBD1 . 13 TRBJ2-7 TRBV19 TGTGCCAGTAGTTTTGACAGGGGCGGCGAGCAGTACTTC CASSFDRGGEQYF
TRBD1 . 15 TRBJ1-3 TRBV5-1 TGCGCCAGCAGCTTCCGGACAGGGTCCCCAAACACCATATATTTT CASSFRTGSPNTIYF
TRBD1 . 14 TRBJ1-1 TRBV29-1 TGCAGCGCGCGGGACAGGGCCCGGAACACCGAAGCTTTCTTT CSARDRARNTEAFF
. . 15 TRBJ1-2 TRBV6-1 TGTGCCAGCAGTGAAGTCCCGGGAATGTTCTATGGCTACACCTTC CASSEVPGMFYGYTF
TRBD1 . 16 TRBJ1-1 TRBV4-2 TGTGCCAGCAGCCCCTCGACAGGGGGGAGTGGTAGTGAAGCTTTCTTT CASSPSTGGSGSEAFF
. . 14 TRBJ2-1 TRBV24-1 TGTGCCACCAGTGACCCAGGATCCCCCAATGAGCAGTTCTTC CATSDPGSPNEQFF
. . 14 TRBJ1-5 TRBV4-2 TGTGCCAGCAGCCAAGATGGGGCTGGGCAGCCCCAGCATTTT CASSQDGAGQPQHF
TRBD1 once 14 TRBJ1-1 TRBV18 TGTGCCAGCTCCCTGGACAGGGATGGCACTGAAGCTTTCTTT CASSLDRDGTEAFF
TRBD1 . 14 TRBJ1-6 TRBV20-1 TGCAGTGCTAGTAGGACAGGGGATAATTCACCCCTCCACTTT CSASRTGDNSPLHF
. . 12 TRBJ1-2 TRBV5-1 TGCGCCAGCAGCTTGGGGAGGGATGGCTACACCTTC CASSLGRDGYTF
. few 16 TRBJ2-1 TRBV7-9 TGTGCCAGCAGCTTAGTGGCGAGAAGCGGTGGAAATGAGCAGTTCTTC CASSLVARSGGNEQFF
TRBD1 . 12 TRBJ1-5 TRBV28 TGTGCCAGCAGAACAGGGGTTTCGGCCCAGCATTTT CASRTGVSAQHF
. . 13 TRBJ2-2 TRBV18 TGTGCCAGCTTCGGACTGAACACCGGGGAGCTGTTTTTT CASFGLNTGELFF
TRBD1 . 15 TRBJ1-4 TRBV2 TGTGCCAGCAGTGGGGACAGGGGGGTAGGAGAAAAACTGTTTTTT CASSGDRGVGEKLFF
. . 16 TRBJ2-7 TRBV4-3 TGCGCCAGCAGCCAAGGCGGCTCCCGGGGAGCCTACGAGCAGTACTTC CASSQGGSRGAYEQYF
TRBD1 . 16 TRBJ2-1 TRBV6-6 TGTGCCAGCAGATTTACAGGGGCAGGTTCCTACAATGAGCAGTTCTTC CASRFTGAGSYNEQFF
TRBD1 . 15 TRBJ2-7 TRBV11-2 TGTGCCAGCAGCTCCCGACAGGGGAAAAGAGACGAGCAGTACTTC CASSSRQGKRDEQYF
. . 15 TRBJ1-4 TRBV6-5 TGTGCCAGCAGTTACTCGATGTCCATCAGAGAAAAACTGTTTTTT CASSYSMSIREKLFF
TRBD1 . 14 TRBJ1-2 TRBV7-2 TGTGCCAGCAGCTTTACACAGGGGAACTATGGCTACACCTTC CASSFTQGNYGYTF
TRBD1 . 15 TRBJ2-3 TRBV2 TGTGCCAGCAGAAAAGACAGGGGCGCCACAGATACGCAGTATTTT CASRKDRGATDTQYF
. . 11 TRBJ1-1 TRBV12-3/TRBV12-4 TGTGCCAGCAGCGCGGTCTCTGAAGCTTTCTTT CASSAVSEAFF
. . 17 TRBJ2-2 TRBV5-4 TGTGCCAGCAGCTTGGCCTATAGGGGGTCGAACACCGGGGAGCTGTTTTTT CASSLAYRGSNTGELFF
. . 13 TRBJ1-5 TRBV6-5 TGTGCCAGCAGTTCCGCAGGGAATCAGCCCCAGCATTTT CASSSAGNQPQHF
. . 12 TRBJ2-7 TRBV11-2 TGTGCCAGCAGCTTTAGCGGCCACGAGCAGTACTTC CASSFSGHEQYF
. . 15 TRBJ1-5 TRBV20-1 TGCAGTGCTAGTCCTGGTTTGAATGAAGCGAAACCCCAGCATTTT CSASPGLNEAKPQHF
. . 14 TRBJ2-7 TRBV10-2 TGCGCCAGCAACCTCCTAGATTCCCCCTACGAGCAGTACTTC CASNLLDSPYEQYF
. . 14 TRBJ1-2 TRBV18 TGTGCCAGCTCACAGGGGTCTACAGCTTATGGCTACACCTTC CASSQGSTAYGYTF
TRBD2 once 15 TRBJ2-7 TRBV5-6 TGTGCCAGCAGCCCGATGCGGGAGACCGCCTACGAGCAGTACTTC CASSPMRETAYEQYF
TRBD2 . 15 TRBJ2-3 TRBV3-1/TRBV3-2 TGTGCCAGCAGTTATCGGGGGGGCAGCACAGATACGCAGTATTTT CASSYRGGSTDTQYF
TRBD1 . 14 TRBJ2-7 TRBV5-1 TGCGCCAGCAGCACCGGGACAGGGGGGACCGAGCAGTACTTC CASSTGTGGTEQYF
. . 14 TRBJ2-1 TRBV29-1 TGCAGCGTGATAGCAGGGCTAGGTTACAATGAGCAGTTCTTC CSVIAGLGYNEQFF
TRBD1 . 15 TRBJ1-4 TRBV6-5 TGTGCCAGCAGTTTAGGCGGTACAGGGGGGGAAAAACTGTTTTTT CASSLGGTGGEKLFF
TRBD1 . 12 TRBJ1-2 TRBV6-2/TRBV6-3 TGTGCCAGCAGTCAGGGGGCTGGTGGCTACACCTTC CASSQGAGGYTF